The clone carrying this T cell receptor beta chain was detected only a few times. Its specificity is unknown. Trimming removed 5 bases at V and 0 bases at J, with 11 bases between. The CDR3 is made up of 14 amino acids. The data are from a study of identical twins. TCRdb re-called the 5' RACE reads through MiXCR, storing one row per CDR3 protein. The sample comprises fewer than 900,000 distinct CDR3 sequences, around a sixth of which are singletons, and about an eighth rests with the top ten. Study results and limitations: Because invariant MAIT and iNKT cells could be present, zero-insertion analyses could be partly confounded.

The data were also submitted as part of a second study, on T cells expressing NK-cell markers. As that study records: Most of the eight sequenced donors were HCMV-seropositive; one was seronegative. Several experiments confined sorting to alpha-beta TCR T cells with an anti-gamma-delta TCR antibody.

Specimen: PBMCs. The TCR originated in a young woman in good health. The V gene is TRBV12-3 or TRBV12-4, the J gene TRBJ2-7; perhaps TRBD2 as D (5 bases). In nucleotides, the CDR3 is TGTGCCAGCAGTACCGGGATAAGCTCCTACGAGCAGTACTTC. Its protein product is CASSTGISSYEQYF.